These 16 T cell receptor beta chains share one sample of origin, sequenced in a study of T cells in Graves' hyperthyroidism and ophthalmopathy. Amplified regions were TCR beta CDR3 sequences from RNA transcripts. The study used the HTBI primer set for a first-round RT-PCR of the TCR CDR3. TCRdb reanalysed the multiplex PCR reads using MiXCR and keeps one entry per CDR3 protein. This sample yields 450,000 to 700,000 distinct CDR3 sequences, of which approximately 44% are seen a single time; around 20% belongs to the top ten. The sequenced material came from peripheral blood or thyroid tissue (not recorded which). The receptor source for this set is an adult woman with Graves' disease, either hyperthyroidism or ophthalmopathy (not recorded which).

The gene calls are TRBV28 and TRBJ1-2; 8 bases fit TRBD1. Unmatched junction bases numbered 3, after V lost 1 base and J lost 8 bases. Germline CDR1 is MDHEN and CDR2 is SYDVKM. The CDR3 covers 13 residues. CDR3 bases: TGTGCCAGCAGTTTATTCAGGGGGCGGGGCTACACCTTC. Protein: CASSLFRGRGYTF.

The rearrangement uses TRBV12-3 or TRBV12-4 and TRBJ1-6; no definite D call. CDR3 size: 14 residues. V lost 1 base and J 8 bases, leaving 9 bases between the germline ends. CDR3 in amino acids: CASSLGHAYSPLHF. CDR3 nucleotide sequence: TGTGCCAGCAGTTTAGGACATGCTTATTCACCCCTCCACTTT.

The V gene is TRBV11-2, the J gene TRBJ2-7; D unresolved. This CDR3 has 13 residues. Trimming shortened V by 4 bases and J by 4 bases, and 11 bases separated the two germline ends. Germline CDR1 and CDR2: SGHAT and FQNNGV. The CDR3 DNA reads TGTGCCAGCAGCTCATCAGGAGAATACGAGCAGTACTTC. Protein product: CASSSSGEYEQYF.

At least ten counts were recorded for this clonotype. This chain uses TRBV10-3 with TRBJ1-1, with TRBD1 matching 9 bases. CDR1 is ENHRY, CDR2 SYGVKD, per germline. Trimming at V came to 5 bases and at J to 1 base, leaving 14 bases not matched to a gene. The CDR3 sequence is 18 residues long. CDR3 bases: TGTGCCATCAGTCCCGGACAGGGGTTGACCTTGTCGAACACTGAAGCTTTCTTT. Its translation is CAISPGQGLTLSNTEAFF.

This clonotype was detected ten times or more. The chain carries TRBV9 and TRBJ1-6; D is unresolved. V dropped 0 bases and J dropped 8 bases, with 12 bases sitting between them. The CDR3 contains 15 residues. CDR1 and CDR2 (germline): SGDLS, YYNGEE. Written as DNA, the CDR3 is TGTGCCAGCAGCGTAGACCCCCAAGTGGATTCACCCCTCCACTTT. Residues: CASSVDPQVDSPLHF.

This clonotype appeared many times. The V gene is TRBV10-1, the J gene TRBJ1-5; 7 nucleotides line up with TRBD1. Trimming took 4 bases from V and 1 from J; bases not matched to a gene: 4. This CDR3 is built from 15 residues. Per the germline V gene, CDR1 is WNHNN and CDR2 is SYGVQD (reference sequence). The CDR3 coding sequence is TGCGCCAGCAGTGCACCGGGACAGAGCAATCAGCCCCAGCATTTT. Translated: CASSAPGQSNQPQHF.

J is TRBJ2-2 and V is TRBV7-3; D not resolved. Germline V CDR1 and CDR2: SGHTA, FQGTGA. Trimming pared 5 bases from V and 7 bases from J, leaving 23 bases between. The CDR3 has 17 amino acids. In nucleotides, the CDR3 is TGTGCCAGCAGCCAAGATTCTCCCATCCCCTCGGGCGGGGAGCTGTTTTTT. Its translation: CASSQDSPIPSGGELFF.

V and J are TRBV20-1 and TRBJ1-4, with D perhaps TRBD1 (6 bases). Germline V CDR1 and CDR2: DFQATT, SNEGSKA (reference sequence). There are 11 residues in the CDR3. With 3 bases removed from V and 12 bases from J, the gap between germline ends came to 11 bases. The CDR3 DNA reads as TGCAGTGCTAGTGGGGGGCGACAACTGTTTTTT. It encodes CSASGGRQLFF.

This rearrangement joins TRBV29-1 to TRBJ1-1; D remains ambiguous. Trimming cost V 8 bases and J 1 base, with 5 bases left between them. Germline CDR1 reads SQVTM; CDR2 reads ANQGSEA. The CDR3 covers 10 residues. The CDR3 sequence is CSPENTEAFF. In DNA, the CDR3 is TGCAGCCCAGAGAACACTGAAGCTTTCTTT.

In this sample, this clonotype turned up many times. This sequence joins TRBV12-3 or TRBV12-4 and TRBJ1-6, with TRBD1 matching over 7 bases. The CDR3 length is 15 residues. Trimming cost V 6 bases and J 8 bases; bases outside gene matches: 10. CDR3 sequence (DNA): TGTGCCAGCAGATCCCGACAGGGAAATGATTCACCCCTCCACTTT. Residues: CASRSRQGNDSPLHF.

The chain couples TRBV29-1 to TRBJ2-7; unclear D gene. Per germline, CDR1 SQVTM and CDR2 ANQGSEA. This CDR3 spans 13 amino acids. The germline V and J ends were trimmed by 5 bases and 3 bases, with 14 bases remaining between them. Written as DNA, the CDR3 is TGCAGCGTTATAGATCCGGAGATCTACGAGCAGTACTTC. Protein: CSVIDPEIYEQYF.

This clonotype has a count of ten or more. The rearrangement links TRBV29-1 to TRBJ1-2; D unclear. The germline gives CDR1 SQVTM, CDR2 ANQGSEA. The V and J ends lost 4 bases and 2 bases respectively, with 11 bases between them. The CDR3 length is 13 residues. As DNA, the CDR3 is TGCAGCGTTGTTACAGCCGCCAACTATGGCTACACCTTC. This codes for CSVVTAANYGYTF. Complete variable domain (other parts from reference TRBV29-1 and TRBJ1-2): SAVISQKPSRDICQRGTSLTIQCQVDSQVTMMFWYRQQPGQSLTLIATANQGSEATYESGFVIDKFPISRPNLTFSTLTVSNMSPEDSSIYLCSVVTAANYGYTFGSGTRLTVV.

This clonotype occurred many times. The chain couples TRBV20-1 to TRBJ2-7; TRBD2 might be the D (6 bases). Germline CDR1 DFQATT, CDR2 SNEGSKA (reference sequence). V was clipped by 3 bases and J by 6 bases, with 21 bases between them. This CDR3 is built from 15 residues. The CDR3 spells CSASDSEGVPGEQYF. The CDR3 DNA is TGCAGTGCTAGTGATTCGGAGGGAGTGCCGGGCGAGCAGTACTTC.

The chain carries TRBV15 and TRBJ2-7; 7 nucleotides line up with TRBD1. Losses at the gene ends were 3 bases for V and 2 bases for J; bases not matched to a gene: 4. Germline V lookup: CDR1 LNHNV, CDR2 YYDKDF (reference sequence). This CDR3 spans 14 amino acids. The CDR3 loop is CATSSRDRAYEQYF. The CDR3 nucleotides read TGTGCCACCAGCAGCCGGGACAGAGCCTACGAGCAGTACTTC.

This clonotype was found many times. The chain combines TRBV6-5 with TRBJ2-7; tentatively, D is TRBD2 (6 bases). V was cut by 6 bases and J by 0 bases, with 18 bases left in between. This CDR3 has 16 amino acids. Germline assignment: CDR1 MNHEY and CDR2 SVGAGI. The CDR3 reads CASSTGLRRSSYEQYF. The CDR3 bases are TGTGCCAGCAGCACGGGACTTCGAAGGAGCTCCTACGAGCAGTACTTC.

This clonotype was picked up many times. The rearrangement links TRBV5-6 to TRBJ1-2; a weak D match, TRBD1 (6 bases). The V end lost 3 bases, the J end lost 1 base, and 10 bases lay between the germline ends. The CDR3 is 14 amino acids. Germline values: CDR1 SGHDT, CDR2 YYEEEE. The CDR3 coding sequence is TGTGCCAGCAGCTCCCAGGGGTATAACTATGGCTACACCTTC. Translating it yields CASSSQGYNYGYTF. Complete variable domain (other parts from reference TRBV5-6 and TRBJ1-2): DAGVTQSPTHLIKTRGQQVTLRCSPKSGHDTVSWYQQALGQGPQFIFQYYEEEERQRGNFPDRFSGHQFPNYSSELNVNALLLGDSALYLCASSSQGYNYGYTFGSGTRLTVV.